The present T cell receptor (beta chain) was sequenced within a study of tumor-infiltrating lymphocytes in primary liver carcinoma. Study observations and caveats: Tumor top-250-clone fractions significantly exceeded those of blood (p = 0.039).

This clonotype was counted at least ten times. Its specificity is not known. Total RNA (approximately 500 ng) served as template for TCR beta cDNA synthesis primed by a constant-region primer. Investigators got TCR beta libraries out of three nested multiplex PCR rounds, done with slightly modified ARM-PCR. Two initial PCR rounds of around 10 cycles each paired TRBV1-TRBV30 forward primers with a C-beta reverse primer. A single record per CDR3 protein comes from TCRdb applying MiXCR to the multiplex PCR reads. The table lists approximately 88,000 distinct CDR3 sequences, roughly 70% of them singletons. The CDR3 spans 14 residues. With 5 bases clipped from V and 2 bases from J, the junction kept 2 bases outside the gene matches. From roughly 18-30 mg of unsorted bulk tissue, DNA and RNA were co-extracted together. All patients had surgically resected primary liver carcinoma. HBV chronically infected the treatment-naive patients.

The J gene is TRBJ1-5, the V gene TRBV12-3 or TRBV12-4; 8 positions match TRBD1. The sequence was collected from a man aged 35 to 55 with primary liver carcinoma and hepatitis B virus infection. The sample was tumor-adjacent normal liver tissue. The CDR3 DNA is TGTGCCAGCAGTCAGACAGGGGGCAATCAGCCCCAGCATTTT. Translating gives CASSQTGGNQPQHF.